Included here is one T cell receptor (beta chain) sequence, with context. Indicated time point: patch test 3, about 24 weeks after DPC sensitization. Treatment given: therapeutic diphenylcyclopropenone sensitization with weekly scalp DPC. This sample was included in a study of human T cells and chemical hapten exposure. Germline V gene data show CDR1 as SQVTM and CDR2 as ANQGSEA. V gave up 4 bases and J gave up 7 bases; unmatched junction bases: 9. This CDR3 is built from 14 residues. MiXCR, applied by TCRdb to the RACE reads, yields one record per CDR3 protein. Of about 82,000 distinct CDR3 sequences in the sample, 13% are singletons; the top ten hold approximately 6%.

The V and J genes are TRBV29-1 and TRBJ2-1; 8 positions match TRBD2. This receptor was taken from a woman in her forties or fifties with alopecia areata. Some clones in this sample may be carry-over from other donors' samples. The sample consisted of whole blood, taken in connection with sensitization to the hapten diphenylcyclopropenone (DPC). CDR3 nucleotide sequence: TGCAGCGTTGTGTTAAACGGGAGGGGTAATGAGCAGTTCTTC. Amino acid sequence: CSVVLNGRGNEQFF.